This section outlines one TCR beta chain sequence together with its context. These data belong to a study of T cells in Graves' hyperthyroidism and ophthalmopathy. Template material for amplifying TCR beta CDR3 regions consisted of RNA transcripts. When the TCR CDR3 underwent first-round RT-PCR, the HTBI primer set was used. TCRdb re-analysed the multiplex PCR reads in MiXCR, keeping a single row per CDR3 protein. Of approximately 600,000 distinct CDR3 sequences in the sample, about a sixth were seen once. The junction had 9 bases not matched to a gene; V was cut back by 3 bases and J by 6 bases. The CDR3 covers 15 residues. Per germline, CDR1 SGHRS and CDR2 YFSETQ. Patients aged 18 to 65 had newly diagnosed hyperthyroidism that had lasted under 2 months.

Sequenced input: blood. The TCR sequence derives from a woman in her 30s with Graves' hyperthyroidism. This chain uses TRBV5-1 with TRBJ2-5, with TRBD1 identical over 9 bases. The CDR3 here is CASSSAGQGLQTQYF. In DNA form, the CDR3 reads TGCGCCAGCAGCTCGGCGGGACAGGGTCTGCAGACCCAGTACTTC.